These 22 T cell receptor beta chains came from one sample sequenced in a study of T cells in tumors after PD-1 blockade. The data were produced by immunoSEQ multiplex PCR, yet TCRdb's version contains in-frame clones alone and is incomplete. The sample lists 4,000 to 5,000 clones, around 65% occurring once. Sample: tumor tissue, taken before anti-PD-1 treatment. All receptors come from a human donor with basal cell carcinoma.

The count of this clone is one. The V and J genes are TRBV30 and TRBJ2-1, with 12 bases matching TRBD2. Germline V lookup: CDR1 GTSNPN, CDR2 SVGIG (reference sequence). V was pared by 7 bases and J by 4 bases, with 5 bases of the junction left unmatched. The CDR3 is 14 residues long. CDR3 in amino acids: CASDTSGGYNEQFF. DNA for the CDR3: TGTGCCTCCGATACTAGCGGGGGGTACAATGAGCAGTTCTTC.

V gene TRBV7-9 combines with J gene TRBJ2-1; D possibly matches TRBD1 or TRBD2 (7 bases each). The CDR3 contains 13 residues. Trimming cost V 10 bases and J 8 bases, with 18 bases left between them. The germline CDR1 and CDR2 sequences are SEHNR and FQNEAQ (reference sequence). The CDR3 here is CAIRGRVRYEQFF. Here the CDR3 DNA reads TGTGCCATCAGGGGGAGGGTCAGGTATGAGCAGTTCTTC.

This chain links TRBV28 with TRBJ1-1; D call uncertain. Germline loops: CDR1 MDHEN, CDR2 SYDVKM. The V gene lost 3 bases and the J gene lost 2 bases, with 7 bases spanning the gap. The CDR3 loop spans 13 amino acids. The CDR3 DNA sequence: TGTGCCAGCAGTTTTGAGGGAAACACTGAAGCTTTCTTT. The encoded protein is CASSFEGNTEAFF.

Concerning this clone itself: This may come from a read error, since a much larger clone is one base off. Other DNA sequences in the same sample also yield this CDR3. The chain is built from TRBV28 and TRBJ1-3, with a possible D match to TRBD1 (5 bases). The CDR3 is 13 amino acids. Trimming pared 4 bases from V and 3 bases from J, leaving 7 bases between. In germline, CDR1 is MDHEN, CDR2 SYDVKM. CDR3 residues: CASSSQGGNTIYF. CDR3 sequence (DNA): TGTGCCAGCAGTTCCCAGGGTGGAAACACCATATATTTT.

CDR3 amino acids: CASSLGGLNTGELFF. The CDR3 coding sequence is TGCGCCAGCAGCTTGGGGGGACTGAACACCGGGGAGCTGTTTTTT. V usage is TRBV5-1 and J usage is TRBJ2-2; D is possibly TRBD2 (6 bases). From germline, CDR1 is SGHRS and CDR2 YFSETQ. CDR3 length: 15 residues. V shed 0 bases and J shed 1 base, with 7 bases lying between them.

V and J are TRBV11-3 and TRBJ2-1; D uncertain. Germline values: CDR1 SGHNT, CDR2 YENEEA. V was shortened by 1 base and J by 3 bases, with 10 bases between the two germline ends. The CDR3 spans 15 residues. CDR3 nucleotides: TGTGCCAGCAGCTTAGGCAGATCATACTACAATGAGCAGTTCTTC. Protein product: CASSLGRSYYNEQFF.

This clone came up once. The chain combines TRBV13 with TRBJ2-1, with 9 bases identical to TRBD2. Germline trimming cut 1 base from V and 6 bases from J; bases unmatched to any gene: 7. The CDR3 has 16 residues. CDR1 is PRHDT, CDR2 FYEKMQ, per germline (reference sequence). CDR3 loop: CASSLVGLAGSNEQFF. CDR3 nucleotides: TGTGCCAGCAGCTTAGTGGGCCTAGCGGGATCCAATGAGCAGTTCTTC.

The chain uses TRBV5-1 and TRBJ2-7; the D call may be TRBD1 or TRBD2 (5 bases each). This CDR3 spans 15 amino acids. V lost 3 bases to trimming and J lost 0 bases, with 13 bases between them. Germline CDR1 and CDR2: SGHRS and YFSETQ. This chain's CDR3 is CASSSDGTRSYEQYF. In DNA, the CDR3 is TGCGCCAGCAGCTCAGACGGGACCCGCTCCTACGAGCAGTACTTC.

This clone was seen only a few times. The gene calls are TRBV28 and TRBJ1-5, with TRBD1 matching 9 bases. CDR3 length: 14 residues. V dropped 8 bases and J dropped 5; count of bases not matched to a gene: 7. Germline V gene lookup returns CDR1 MDHEN and CDR2 SYDVKM. The CDR3 DNA reads TGTGCCAGCGGCGGGACAGGGCTTTATCAGCCCCAGCATTTT. Residues: CASGGTGLYQPQHF.

The chain has TRBV29-1 and TRBJ2-5; no firm D call. The V end lost 6 bases, the J end lost 2 bases, and 16 bases lay between the germline ends. Germline loops: CDR1 SQVTM, CDR2 ANQGSEA. The CDR3 sequence is 14 residues long. The CDR3 loop is CSVGLSWGQETQYF. The CDR3 bases are TGCAGCGTGGGCCTGAGCTGGGGACAAGAGACCCAGTACTTC.

The J gene is TRBJ2-3, the V gene TRBV28; D unclear. This CDR3 is 14 amino acids long. In germline, CDR1 is MDHEN, CDR2 SYDVKM. Trimming shortened V by 3 bases and J by 1 base, and 8 bases separated the two germline ends. CDR3 DNA sequence: TGTGCCAGCAGTTTGGGGTATCGCACAGATACGCAGTATTTT. Its protein is CASSLGYRTDTQYF.

This chain uses TRBV15 with TRBJ2-3, with 9 bases matching TRBD2. Germline CDR1 LNHNV, CDR2 YYDKDF (reference sequence). V dropped 5 bases and J dropped 0; count of bases not matched to a gene: 3. The CDR3 is made up of 15 amino acids. The CDR3 nucleotides read TGTGCCACCAGCGAGGGACTAGCCAGCACAGATACGCAGTATTTT. It encodes CATSEGLASTDTQYF.

This chain joins TRBV20-1 and TRBJ2-7; possibly TRBD2 for D (5 bases). Germline V gives CDR1 DFQATT, CDR2 SNEGSKA (reference sequence). The CDR3 consists of 11 residues. V was cut by 7 bases and J by 3 bases, with 10 bases left in between. CDR3 nucleotides: TGCAGTGTTTCGGGGAACTACGAGCAGTACTTC. As protein: CSVSGNYEQYF.

The V gene is TRBV18, the J gene TRBJ2-5, with 9 positions matching TRBD2. Germline CDR1 KGHSH, CDR2 LQKENI. The V segment lost 3 bases and the J segment 4 bases; nucleotides outside the gene matches: 3. The CDR3 has 14 residues. The CDR3 bases are TGTGCCAGCTCACCCAAACTAGCGGGAGAGACCCAGTACTTC. Protein product: CASSPKLAGETQYF.

V usage is TRBV19 and J usage is TRBJ1-2; the D gene is possibly TRBD1 (5 bases). Germline CDR1 and CDR2: LNHDA and SQIVND (reference sequence). The ends were cut back, 4 bases at V and 5 bases at J, with 23 bases in the middle. The CDR3 has 17 amino acids. The CDR3 DNA follows: TGTGCCAGTAGTAGGGGTGCGTTGGGGGTAACCCATTATGGCTACACCTTC. It translates to CASSRGALGVTHYGYTF. The full variable domain, completed using reference TRBV19 and TRBJ1-2, is DGGITQSPKYLFRKEGQNVTLSCEQNLNHDAMYWYRQDPGQGLRLIYYSQIVNDFQKGDIAEGYSVSREKKESFPLTVTSAQKNPTAFYLCASSRGALGVTHYGYTFGSGTRLTVV.

This chain links TRBV9 with TRBJ2-2, with 7 bases lining up with TRBD2. CDR1 and CDR2 (germline): SGDLS, YYNGEE. With V trimmed by 3 bases and J by 4 bases, 3 bases remained unmatched. The CDR3 is 14 amino acids. The CDR3 sequence: CASSAGTITGELFF. CDR3 coding DNA: TGTGCCAGCAGCGCCGGGACTATCACCGGGGAGCTGTTTTTT.

In its sample, this clone was seen a few times. The genes are TRBV5-6 and TRBJ1-2; 9 nucleotides agree with TRBD1. The CDR3 is 17 amino acids. Germline CDR1 SGHDT, CDR2 YYEEEE. Trimming removed 0 bases from V and 2 bases from J; junction bases left unmatched: 8. The CDR3 loop is CASSLETHRGPNYGYTF. The CDR3 DNA is TGTGCCAGCAGCTTGGAGACGCACAGGGGGCCGAACTATGGCTACACCTTC.

The chain links TRBV30 to TRBJ2-7, with 12 bases identical to TRBD1. J was trimmed by 6 bases and V by 8 bases; bases with no gene match: 8. The germline CDR1 and CDR2 sequences are GTSNPN and SVGIG (reference sequence). There are 13 residues in the CDR3. In nucleotides, the CDR3 is TGTGCCGGGGCCCGGGACAGGGGGCGCGAGCAGTACTTC. This sequence encodes CAGARDRGREQYF.

The V and J genes are TRBV28 and TRBJ1-2; D uncertain. The germline V gene has CDR1 MDHEN and CDR2 SYDVKM. The V end was cut by 5 bases, the J end by 2 bases, with 15 bases between. The CDR3 covers 15 residues. Written as DNA, the CDR3 is TGTGCCAGCAGTACCCAACGGATAGGGAACTATGGCTACACCTTC. This sequence encodes CASSTQRIGNYGYTF.

The CDR3 DNA reads TGCGCCAGCAGCTTGCAGGGAGGGCCAGATACGCAGTATTTT. As protein: CASSLQGGPDTQYF. This chain joins TRBV5-1 and TRBJ2-3; TRBD2 agrees at 7 bases. This CDR3 region has 14 residues. V dropped 1 base and J dropped 4; count of bases not matched to a gene: 3. Per the germline V gene, CDR1 is SGHRS and CDR2 is YFSETQ.

This sequence joins TRBV27 and TRBJ2-2; 8 bases align to TRBD1. With 2 bases clipped from V and 1 base from J, the junction kept 9 bases outside the gene matches. This CDR3 has 18 amino acids. The germline V gene encodes CDR1 MNHEY and CDR2 SMNVEV (reference sequence). The CDR3 nucleotides are TGTGCCAGCAGTTTAGTACAGGGGGGCCCAGGGAACACCGGGGAGCTGTTTTTT. Its translation is CASSLVQGGPGNTGELFF.

The chain has TRBV12-3 or TRBV12-4 and TRBJ1-1; 7 bases map to TRBD1. Losses at the gene ends were 6 bases for V and 11 bases for J; bases not matched to a gene: 12. The CDR3 sequence is 13 residues long. CDR3 DNA: TGTGCCAGCAGCCCCGGGACAGTCTTGAACGCTTTCTTT. It translates to CASSPGTVLNAFF.